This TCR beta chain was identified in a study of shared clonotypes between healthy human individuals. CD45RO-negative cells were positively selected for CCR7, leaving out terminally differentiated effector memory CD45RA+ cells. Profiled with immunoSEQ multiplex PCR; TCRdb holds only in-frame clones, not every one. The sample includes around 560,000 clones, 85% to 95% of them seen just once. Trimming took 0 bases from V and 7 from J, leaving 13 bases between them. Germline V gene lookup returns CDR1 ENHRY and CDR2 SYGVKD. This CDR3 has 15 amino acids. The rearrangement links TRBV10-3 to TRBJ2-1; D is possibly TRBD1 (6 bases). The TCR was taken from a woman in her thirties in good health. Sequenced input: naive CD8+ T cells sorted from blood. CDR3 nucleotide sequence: TGTGCCATCAGTGAGTCGGGGGCTAGCTTGAATGAGCAGTTCTTC. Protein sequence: CAISESGASLNEQFF.